This T cell receptor beta chain was documented in a study of cytomegalovirus exposure and HLA in healthy donors. Primers included in the PCR were 60 Vbeta and 13 Jbeta primers. Produced via immunoSEQ multiplex PCR; TCRdb's table is partial and in-frame only. Its clone listing holds fewer than 150,000 clones. The sequencing sample was made of PBMCs. The clonotype originates from an older woman in good health and CMV-seronegative.

The CDR3 sequence: CASSRETGEQFF. CDR3 coding DNA: TGTGCCAGCAGTCGGGAAACTGGAGAGCAGTTCTTC. The genes are TRBV2 and TRBJ2-1, with a weak D call TRBD2 (5 bases). Germline lookup yields CDR1 SNHLY and CDR2 FYNNEI. CDR3 size: 12 residues. V gave up 5 bases and J gave up 10 bases, with 12 bases separating them.